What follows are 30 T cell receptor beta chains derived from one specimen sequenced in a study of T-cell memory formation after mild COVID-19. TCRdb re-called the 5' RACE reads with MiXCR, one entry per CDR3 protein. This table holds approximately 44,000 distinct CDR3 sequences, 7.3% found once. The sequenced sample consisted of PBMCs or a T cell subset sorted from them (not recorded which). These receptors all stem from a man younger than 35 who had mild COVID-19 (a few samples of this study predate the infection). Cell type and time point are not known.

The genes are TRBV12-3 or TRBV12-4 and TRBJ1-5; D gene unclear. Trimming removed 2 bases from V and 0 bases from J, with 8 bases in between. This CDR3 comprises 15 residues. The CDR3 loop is CASSLRFYSNQPQHF. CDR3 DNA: TGTGCCAGCAGTTTAAGGTTTTATAGCAATCAGCCCCAGCATTTT.

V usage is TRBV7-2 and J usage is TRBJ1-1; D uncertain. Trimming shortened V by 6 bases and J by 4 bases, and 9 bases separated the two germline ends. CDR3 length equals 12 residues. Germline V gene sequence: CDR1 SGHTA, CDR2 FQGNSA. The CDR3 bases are TGTGCCAGCAGGGCCTGGGGCACTGAAGCTTTCTTT. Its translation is CASRAWGTEAFF.

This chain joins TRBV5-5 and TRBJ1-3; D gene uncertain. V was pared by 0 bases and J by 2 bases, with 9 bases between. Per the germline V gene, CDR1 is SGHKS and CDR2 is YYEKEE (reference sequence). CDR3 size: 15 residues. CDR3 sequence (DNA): TGTGCCAGCAGCTTGGCTAACAATCCTGGAAACACCATATATTTT. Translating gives CASSLANNPGNTIYF.

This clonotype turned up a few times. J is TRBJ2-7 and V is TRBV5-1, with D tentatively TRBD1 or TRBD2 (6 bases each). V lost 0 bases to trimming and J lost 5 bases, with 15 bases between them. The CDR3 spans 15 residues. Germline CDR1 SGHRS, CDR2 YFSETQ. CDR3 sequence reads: CASSLARGLFDEQYF. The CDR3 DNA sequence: TGCGCCAGCAGCTTGGCCCGGGGGCTTTTCGACGAGCAGTACTTC.

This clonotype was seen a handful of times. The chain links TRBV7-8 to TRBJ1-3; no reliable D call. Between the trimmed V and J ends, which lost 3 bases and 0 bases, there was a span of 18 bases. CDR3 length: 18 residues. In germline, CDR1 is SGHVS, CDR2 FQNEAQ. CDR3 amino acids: CASSFPPPWQRSGNTIYF. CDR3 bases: TGTGCCAGCAGCTTTCCGCCCCCCTGGCAGCGCTCTGGAAACACCATATATTTT.

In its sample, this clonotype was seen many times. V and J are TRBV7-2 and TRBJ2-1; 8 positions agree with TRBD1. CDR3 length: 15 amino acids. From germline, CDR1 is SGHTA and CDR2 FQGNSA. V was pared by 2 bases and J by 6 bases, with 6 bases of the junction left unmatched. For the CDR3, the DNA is TGTGCCAGCAGCTTACAGGGGGCGGTTTTCAATGAGCAGTTCTTC. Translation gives CASSLQGAVFNEQFF.

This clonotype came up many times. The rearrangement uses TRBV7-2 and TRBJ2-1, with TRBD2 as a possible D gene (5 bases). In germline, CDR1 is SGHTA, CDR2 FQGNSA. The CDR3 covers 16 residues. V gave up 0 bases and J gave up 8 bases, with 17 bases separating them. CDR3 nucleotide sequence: TGTGCCAGCAGCTTAGCGCGCCGGGCGGGTATCGATGAGCAGTTCTTC. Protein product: CASSLARRAGIDEQFF.

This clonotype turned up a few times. Here the CDR3 reads CASSVVPGRTRDTEAFF. The CDR3, as DNA: TGTGCCAGCAGCGTAGTTCCCGGGAGGACTAGGGACACTGAAGCTTTCTTT. This chain links TRBV9 with TRBJ1-1; D not resolved. This CDR3 is 17 amino acids long. Germline V CDR1 and CDR2: SGDLS, YYNGEE. Trimming removed 0 bases at V and 3 bases at J, with 18 bases between.

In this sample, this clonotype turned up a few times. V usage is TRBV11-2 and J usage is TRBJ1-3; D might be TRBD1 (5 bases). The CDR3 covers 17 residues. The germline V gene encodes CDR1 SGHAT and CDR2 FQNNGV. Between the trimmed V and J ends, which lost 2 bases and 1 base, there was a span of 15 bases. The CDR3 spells CASSLHPASGSGNTIYF. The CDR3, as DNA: TGTGCCAGCAGCTTACACCCGGCCTCAGGGTCTGGAAACACCATATATTTT. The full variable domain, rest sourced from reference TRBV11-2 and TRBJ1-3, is EAGVAQSPRYKIIEKRQSVAFWCNPISGHATLYWYQQILGQGPKLLIQFQNNGVVDDSQLPKDRFSAERLKGVDSTLKIQPAKLEDSAVYLCASSLHPASGSGNTIYFGEGSWLTVV.

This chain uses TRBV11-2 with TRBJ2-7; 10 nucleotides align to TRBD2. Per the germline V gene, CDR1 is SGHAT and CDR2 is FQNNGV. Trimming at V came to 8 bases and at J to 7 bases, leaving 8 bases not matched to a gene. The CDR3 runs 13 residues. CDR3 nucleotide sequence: TGTGCCAGCGGTTCGGGACTAGCGTTAGAGCAGTACGTC. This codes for CASGSGLALEQYV.

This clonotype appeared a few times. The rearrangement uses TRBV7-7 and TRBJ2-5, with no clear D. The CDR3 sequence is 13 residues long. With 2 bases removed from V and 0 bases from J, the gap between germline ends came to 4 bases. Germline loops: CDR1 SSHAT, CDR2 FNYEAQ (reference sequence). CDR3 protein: CASSLQNQETQYF. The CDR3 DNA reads TGTGCCAGCAGCTTACAGAACCAAGAGACCCAGTACTTC.

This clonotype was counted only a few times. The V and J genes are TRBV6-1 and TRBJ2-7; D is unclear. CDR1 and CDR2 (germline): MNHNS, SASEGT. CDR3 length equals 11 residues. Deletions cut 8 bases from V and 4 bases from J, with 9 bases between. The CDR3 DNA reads TGTGCCAGCGCCTCGGGTTACGAGCAGTACGTC. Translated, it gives CASASGYEQYV.

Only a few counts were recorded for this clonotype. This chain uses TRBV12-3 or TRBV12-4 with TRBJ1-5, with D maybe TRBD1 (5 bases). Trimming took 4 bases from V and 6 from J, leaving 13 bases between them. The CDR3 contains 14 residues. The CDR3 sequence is CASSSLGRSQPQHF. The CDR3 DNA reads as TGTGCCAGCAGTTCATTGGGACGCAGTCAGCCCCAGCATTTT.

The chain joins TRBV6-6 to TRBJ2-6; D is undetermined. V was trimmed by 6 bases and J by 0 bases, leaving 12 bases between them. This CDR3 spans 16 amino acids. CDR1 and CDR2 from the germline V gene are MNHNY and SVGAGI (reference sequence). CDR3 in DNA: TGTGCCAGCAGCCCATGGGGAAGCTCTGGGGCCAACGTCCTGACTTTC. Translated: CASSPWGSSGANVLTF.

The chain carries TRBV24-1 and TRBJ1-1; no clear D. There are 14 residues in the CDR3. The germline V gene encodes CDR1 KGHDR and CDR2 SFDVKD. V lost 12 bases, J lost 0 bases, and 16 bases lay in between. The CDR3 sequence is CASTTENMNTEAFF. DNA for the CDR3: TGTGCCTCCACCACAGAAAATATGAACACTGAAGCTTTCTTT.

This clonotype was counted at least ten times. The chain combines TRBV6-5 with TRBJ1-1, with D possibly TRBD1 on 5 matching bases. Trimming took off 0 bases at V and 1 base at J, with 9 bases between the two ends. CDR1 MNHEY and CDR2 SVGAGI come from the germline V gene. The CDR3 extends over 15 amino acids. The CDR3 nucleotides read TGTGCCAGCAGTTACTCGGGGGTTCCGAACACTGAAGCTTTCTTT. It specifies CASSYSGVPNTEAFF.

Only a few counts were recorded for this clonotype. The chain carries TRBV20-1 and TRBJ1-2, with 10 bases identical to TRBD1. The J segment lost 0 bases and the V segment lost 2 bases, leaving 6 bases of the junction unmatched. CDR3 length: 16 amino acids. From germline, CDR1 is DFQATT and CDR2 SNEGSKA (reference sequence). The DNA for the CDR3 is TGCAGTGCTAGAACTCAGGGGACAGGGGCTAACTATGGCTACACCTTC. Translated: CSARTQGTGANYGYTF.

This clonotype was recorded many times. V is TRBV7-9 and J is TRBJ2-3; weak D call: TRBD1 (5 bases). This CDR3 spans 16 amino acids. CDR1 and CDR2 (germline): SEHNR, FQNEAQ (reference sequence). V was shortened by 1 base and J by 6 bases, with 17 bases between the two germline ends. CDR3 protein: CASSLVGPKGIDTQYF. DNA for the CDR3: TGTGCCAGCAGCTTAGTTGGACCCAAGGGGATCGATACGCAGTATTTT.

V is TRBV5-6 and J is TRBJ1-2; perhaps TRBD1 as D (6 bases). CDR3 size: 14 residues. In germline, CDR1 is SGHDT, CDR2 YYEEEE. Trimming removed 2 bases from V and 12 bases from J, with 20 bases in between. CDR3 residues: CASSFDFGQTLDTF. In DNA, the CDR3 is TGTGCCAGCAGCTTCGACTTCGGACAGACTCTTGACACCTTC.

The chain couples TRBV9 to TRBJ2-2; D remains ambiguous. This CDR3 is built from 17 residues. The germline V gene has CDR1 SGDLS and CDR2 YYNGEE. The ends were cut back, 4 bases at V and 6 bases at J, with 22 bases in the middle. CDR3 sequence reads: CASSSGQSSFRAGELFF. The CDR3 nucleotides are TGTGCCAGCAGCTCCGGGCAATCTAGTTTTAGGGCCGGGGAGCTGTTTTTT. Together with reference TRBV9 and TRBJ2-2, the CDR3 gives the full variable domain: DSGVTQTPKHLITATGQRVTLRCSPRSGDLSVYWYQQSLDQGLQFLIQYYNGEERAKGNILERFSAQQFPDLHSELNLSSLELGDSALYFCASSSGQSSFRAGELFFGEGSRLTVL.

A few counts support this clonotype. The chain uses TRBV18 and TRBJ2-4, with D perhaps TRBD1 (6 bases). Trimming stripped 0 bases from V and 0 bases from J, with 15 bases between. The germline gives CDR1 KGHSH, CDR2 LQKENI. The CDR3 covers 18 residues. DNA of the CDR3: TGTGCCAGCTCACCACCCCGGACAGCGACCATAGCCAAAAACATTCAGTACTTC. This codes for CASSPPRTATIAKNIQYF.

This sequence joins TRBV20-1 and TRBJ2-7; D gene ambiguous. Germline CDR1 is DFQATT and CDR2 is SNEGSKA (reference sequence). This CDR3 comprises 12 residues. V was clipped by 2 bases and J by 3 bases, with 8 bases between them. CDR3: CSARCRIYEQYF. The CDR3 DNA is TGCAGTGCTAGATGTCGGATCTACGAGCAGTACTTC.

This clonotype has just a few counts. CDR3: CATSRGGTVVNTEAFF. CDR3 sequence (DNA): TGTGCCACCAGCAGGGGAGGGACGGTGGTTAACACTGAAGCTTTCTTT. The V gene is TRBV15, the J gene TRBJ1-1; the D gene is possibly TRBD1 (5 bases). V was trimmed by 3 bases and J by 2 bases, leaving 16 bases between them. CDR1 and CDR2 from the germline V gene are LNHNV and YYDKDF (reference sequence). The CDR3 spans 16 residues.

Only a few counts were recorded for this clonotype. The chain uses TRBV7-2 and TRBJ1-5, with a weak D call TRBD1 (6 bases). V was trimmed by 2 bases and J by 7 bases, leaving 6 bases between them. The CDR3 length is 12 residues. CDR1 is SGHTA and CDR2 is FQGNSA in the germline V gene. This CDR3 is CASSLRGQPQHF. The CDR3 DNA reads TGTGCCAGCAGCTTAAGGGGGCAGCCCCAGCATTTT.

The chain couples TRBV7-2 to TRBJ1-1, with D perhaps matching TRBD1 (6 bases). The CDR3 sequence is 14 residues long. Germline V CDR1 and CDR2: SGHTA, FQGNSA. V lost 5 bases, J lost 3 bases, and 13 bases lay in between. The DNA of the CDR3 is TGTGCCAGCAGCCCTAGACAGGCAGACACTGAAGCTTTCTTT. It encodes CASSPRQADTEAFF.

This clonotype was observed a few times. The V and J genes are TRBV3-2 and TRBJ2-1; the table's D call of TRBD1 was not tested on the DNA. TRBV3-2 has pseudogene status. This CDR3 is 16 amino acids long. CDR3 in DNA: TGTGCCAGCAGCCAGTCCCGTGGTGGGGCCTACAATGAGCAGTTCTTC. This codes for CASSQSRGGAYNEQFF.

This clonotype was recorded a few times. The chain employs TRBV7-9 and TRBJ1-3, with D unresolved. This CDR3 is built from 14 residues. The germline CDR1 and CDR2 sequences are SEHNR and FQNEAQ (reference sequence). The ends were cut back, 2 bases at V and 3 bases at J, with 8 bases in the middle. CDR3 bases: TGTGCCAGCAGCTTAACCTATGGTGGAAACACCATATATTTT. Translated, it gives CASSLTYGGNTIYF.

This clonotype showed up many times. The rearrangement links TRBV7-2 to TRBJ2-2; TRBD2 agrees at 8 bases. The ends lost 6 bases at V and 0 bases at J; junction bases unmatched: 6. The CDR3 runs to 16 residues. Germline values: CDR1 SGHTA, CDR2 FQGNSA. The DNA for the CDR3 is TGTGCCAGCAGGCCTCCGGGACTAGCGAACACCGGGGAGCTGTTTTTT. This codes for CASRPPGLANTGELFF.

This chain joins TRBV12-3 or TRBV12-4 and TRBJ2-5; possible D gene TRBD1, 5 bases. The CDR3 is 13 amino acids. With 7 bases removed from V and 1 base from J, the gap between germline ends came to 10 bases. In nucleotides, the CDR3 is TGTGCCAGCAAAAAAGACAGCCAAGAGACCCAGTACTTC. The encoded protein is CASKKDSQETQYF.

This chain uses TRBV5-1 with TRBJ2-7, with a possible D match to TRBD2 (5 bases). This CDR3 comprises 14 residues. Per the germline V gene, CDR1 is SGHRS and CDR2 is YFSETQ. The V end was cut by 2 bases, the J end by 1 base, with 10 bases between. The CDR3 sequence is CASSFGPGSYEQYF. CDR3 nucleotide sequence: TGCGCCAGCAGCTTCGGACCGGGGTCCTACGAGCAGTACTTC.